This T cell receptor (beta chain) was sequenced for a study of blood T cells in healthy people across ages. A second PCR, run for about 6 to 11 cycles, used a sample-barcoded 5' primer plus a J-beta primer mix. All samples yielded 3 million or more CDR3-containing paired-end reads. TCRdb re-analysed the 5' RACE reads in MiXCR, keeping a single row per CDR3 protein. Of about 1.8 million distinct CDR3 sequences listed, around half are singletons. Study-level findings and limits: Getting older went along with TCR beta diversity per million T cells dropping roughly linearly. Whereas aged donors had fewer naive CD4+ cells, long-lived donors had more of them and higher diversity.

Comment on this clonotype: No antigen is known for it.

Germline trimming cut 2 bases from V and 7 bases from J; bases unmatched to any gene: 11. The CDR3 has 16 residues. Per the germline V gene, CDR1 is MNHEY and CDR2 is SVGEGT. The material sequenced was blood. This sequence was found in a woman aged 40 to 55 in good health. This chain links TRBV6-2 or TRBV6-3 with TRBJ1-2, with 9 bases identical to TRBD1. CDR3 bases: TGTGCCAGCAGTTACGCTCCGGGACAGGGACCGGGTGGCTACACCTTC. Its translation: CASSYAPGQGPGGYTF.